The 5 T cell receptor beta chains listed next were all sequenced from one sample in a study of quantifying T cell responses using KT2 cells (dated by TCRdb to 2016 to 2017). Turning to the overall study: RNA was DNase-treated and reverse transcribed with TCR alpha and beta constant-region primers, mostly using SuperScript III.

The library was obtained by UMI-ligation and nested PCR. This sample was sequenced with an Illumina MiSeq. A single-stranded oligonucleotide carrying the Illumina SP2 sequence and a UMI was ligated to the cDNA 3' end using T4 RNA ligase 1. PCR1 ran around 4 cycles (98°C 15 s, 69°C 30 s, 72°C 40 s); the beta primer was an equimolar mix of RC1.1 and RC1.2 covering TRBC1 and TRBC2. Clones were called with MiXCR by TCRdb after fastp trimmed the public reads at Q25, and only in-frame beta chains were retained. Each entry merges the rows of one CDR3 protein and shows their most common DNA and genes. Recorded for this sample are 45,000 to 65,000 distinct CDR3 sequences; over 9% of them occurred a single time. Roughly 10% of the sample lies in the top ten. Sequenced sample: PBMCs spiked with cells of the T cell clone KT2. The receptors shown here come from a human donor.

The chain has TRBV4-3 and TRBJ2-2; TRBD2 matches at 9 bases. The CDR3 spans 16 residues. Trimming cost V 1 base and J 4 bases; bases outside gene matches: 4. Germline V gene lookup returns CDR1 LGHNA and CDR2 YSLEER. Here the CDR3 DNA reads TGCGCCAGCAGCCAAGTCGCGGGAGGGAGCACCGGGGAGCTGTTTTTT. Protein product: CASSQVAGGSTGELFF.

This clonotype has a handful of counts. The gene calls are TRBV19 and TRBJ2-1; D uncertain. Trimming removed 4 bases at V and 7 bases at J, with 11 bases between. This CDR3 is built from 13 residues. Germline CDR1 and CDR2: LNHDA and SQIVND (reference sequence). In DNA, the CDR3 is TGTGCCAGTAGTAAGGAACGGCGAAATGAGCAGTTCTTC. This codes for CASSKERRNEQFF.

This clonotype was detected only a few times. The chain combines TRBV12-2 with TRBJ1-1; the D call TRBD1 from the table was never checked on the DNA. TRBV12-2 is shown as a pseudogene. The CDR3 sequence is 14 residues long. The chain's CDR3 is CASRSHRGVTEAFF. CDR3 sequence (DNA): TGTGCAAGTCGCTCGCACAGGGGTGTCACTGAAGCTTTCTTT.

This clonotype came up a few times. The CDR3 region is CSAPKGARDSEAFF. The CDR3 nucleotides are TGCAGTGCTCCTAAAGGGGCCCGGGACAGTGAAGCTTTCTTT. The chain is built from TRBV20-1 and TRBJ1-1; TRBD1 matches at 7 bases. J lost 7 bases, V lost 5 bases, and 13 bases had no gene match. The CDR3 is 14 residues long. CDR1 DFQATT and CDR2 SNEGSKA come from the germline V gene (reference sequence).

This clonotype came up a few times. V usage is TRBV5-4 and J usage is TRBJ2-5; D may be TRBD1 (5 bases). The ends were cut back, 3 bases at V and 3 bases at J, with 9 bases in the middle. In germline, CDR1 is SGHNT, CDR2 YYREEE (reference sequence). The CDR3 contains 13 residues. The CDR3 DNA reads TGTGCCAGCAGCTCCCCAGGGAAAGAGACCCAGTACTTC. Translating it yields CASSSPGKETQYF. The complete variable domain, with remaining parts taken from reference TRBV5-4 and TRBJ2-5, reads ETGVTQSPTHLIKTRGQQVTLRCSSQSGHNTVSWYQQALGQGPQFIFQYYREEENGRGNFPPRFSGLQFPNYSSELNVNALELDDSALYLCASSSPGKETQYFGPGTRLLVL.